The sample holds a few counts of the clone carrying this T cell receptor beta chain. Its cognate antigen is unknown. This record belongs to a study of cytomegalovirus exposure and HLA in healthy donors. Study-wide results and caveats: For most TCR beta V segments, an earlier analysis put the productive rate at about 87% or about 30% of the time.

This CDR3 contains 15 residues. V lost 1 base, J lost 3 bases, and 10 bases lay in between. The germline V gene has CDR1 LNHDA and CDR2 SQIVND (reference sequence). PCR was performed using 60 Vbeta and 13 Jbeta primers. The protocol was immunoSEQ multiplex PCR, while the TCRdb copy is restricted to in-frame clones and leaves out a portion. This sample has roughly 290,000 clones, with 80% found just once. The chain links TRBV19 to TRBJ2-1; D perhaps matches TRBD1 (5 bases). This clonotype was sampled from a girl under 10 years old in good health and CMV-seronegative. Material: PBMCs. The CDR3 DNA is TGTGCCAGTAGTATAGCCAGGGAACTCTACAATGAGCAGTTCTTC. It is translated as CASSIARELYNEQFF. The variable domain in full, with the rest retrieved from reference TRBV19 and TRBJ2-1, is DGGITQSPKYLFRKEGQNVTLSCEQNLNHDAMYWYRQDPGQGLRLIYYSQIVNDFQKGDIAEGYSVSREKKESFPLTVTSAQKNPTAFYLCASSIARELYNEQFFGPGTRLTVL.